This paragraph reports one T cell receptor (beta chain). The entry originates in a study of shared clonotypes between healthy human individuals. Only CD45RO-negative cells positively selected for CCR7 counted as naive CD8 cells, so terminally differentiated effector memory CD45RA+ cells were excluded. Germline V CDR1 and CDR2: SNHLY, FYNNEI. V lost 5 bases and J 1 base, leaving 8 bases between the germline ends. The CDR3 consists of 13 residues. Method: immunoSEQ multiplex PCR; TCRdb's copy keeps in-frame clones and lacks some. The sample shows 2 million to 2.5 million clones, around 96% of them seen only once.

The V call is TRBV2, the J call TRBJ1-2; D remains unclear. The TCR originated in a man between 18 and 35 years old in good health. Sample: naive CD8+ T cells sorted from blood. CDR3 sequence: CASSPGDNYGYTF. In DNA form, the CDR3 reads TGTGCCAGCAGTCCGGGAGATAACTATGGCTACACCTTC.